These T cell receptor beta chains were read from a single sample in a study of blood T cell repertoires in COVID-19. The data were produced by immunoSEQ multiplex PCR, yet TCRdb's version contains in-frame clones alone and is incomplete. The table records about 200,000 clones, about nine tenths of them present only once. Sequenced sample: peripheral blood. The receptors derive from a man between 18 and 29 years old with active or convalescent COVID-19. Each CDR3 is given with its conserved first and last residue. A D gene is named only where the DNA matches it firmly. The listing skips clone size in some rows; elsewhere it reads once, few, many or a size class.

DNA	CDR3	size	D	V	J
TGTGCCAGCAGTTCAGAACGGGACTATGGCTACACCTTC	CASSSERDYGYTF	-	-	TRBV3-1/TRBV3-2	TRBJ1-2
TGTGCCAGCTCACGGGGAGAGGGGGCATGGACTGAAGCTTTCTTT	CASSRGEGAWTEAFF	-	TRBD1	TRBV18	TRBJ1-1
TGTGCCAGCAGCAAAGAGGCGGCGGCAGCTAATGAAAAACTGTTTTTT	CASSKEAAAANEKLFF	-	-	TRBV7-8	TRBJ1-4
TGTGCCAGCAGTGAAGTAGGGACAGGGCATCAGCCCCAGCATTTT	CASSEVGTGHQPQHF	-	TRBD1	TRBV6-1	TRBJ1-5
TGTGCCAGCAGTACAAACAGGGAGAGTGCCCAGCATTTT	CASSTNRESAQHF	once	-	TRBV6-5	TRBJ1-5
TGTGCCAGCAGCGTCGTTGGGACAGGGACCAATGAGCAGTTCTTC	CASSVVGTGTNEQFF	-	TRBD1	TRBV6-5	TRBJ2-1
TGTGCCAGCAGCCAGGAGAGCGGGAGAGAGCAGTACTTC	CASSQESGREQYF	few	TRBD2	TRBV14	TRBJ2-7
TGTGCCAGCAGCGTAGGCCTAGCTGGTGAGCAGTTCTTC	CASSVGLAGEQFF	once	-	TRBV9	TRBJ2-1
TGTGCCAGCAGCCCCAATGGCGGGAGTTCCCAAGAGACCCAGTACTTC	CASSPNGGSSQETQYF	-	TRBD2	TRBV7-2	TRBJ2-5
TGTGCCAGCAGCTTGGTACAGGCAACTAACTATGGCTACACCTTC	CASSLVQATNYGYTF	-	-	TRBV5-6	TRBJ1-2
TGTGCCACCAGCAGAGATCTCACGAGAATCTATGGCTACACCTTC	CATSRDLTRIYGYTF	many	-	TRBV15	TRBJ1-2
TGTGCCAGCAGCCCAGGGACTCACTATGGCTACACCTTC	CASSPGTHYGYTF	-	-	TRBV12-3/TRBV12-4	TRBJ1-2